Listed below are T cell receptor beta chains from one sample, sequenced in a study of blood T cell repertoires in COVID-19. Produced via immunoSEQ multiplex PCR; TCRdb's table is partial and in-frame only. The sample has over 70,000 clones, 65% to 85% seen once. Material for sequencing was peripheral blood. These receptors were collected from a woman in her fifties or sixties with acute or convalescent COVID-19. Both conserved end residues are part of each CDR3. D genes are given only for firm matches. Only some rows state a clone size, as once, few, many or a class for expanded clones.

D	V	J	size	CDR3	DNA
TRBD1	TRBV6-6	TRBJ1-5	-	CASRGTGDRTGSRHF	TGTGCCAGTAGAGGAACCGGGGACAGGACCGGATCTCGCCATTTT
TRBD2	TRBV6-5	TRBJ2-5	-	CASMLLAGAETQYF	TGTGCCAGCATGTTACTAGCGGGGGCGGAGACCCAGTACTTC
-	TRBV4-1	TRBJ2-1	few	CASSQDQGVNNEQFF	TGCGCCAGCAGCCAAGACCAGGGCGTCAACAATGAGCAGTTCTTC
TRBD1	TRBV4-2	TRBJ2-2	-	CASSQDQDRGLAGELFF	TGTGCCAGCAGCCAAGATCAGGACAGGGGGTTGGCCGGGGAGCTGTTTTTT
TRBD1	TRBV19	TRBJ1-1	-	CASSILGQGNTEAFF	TGTGCCAGTAGTATTTTGGGACAGGGAAACACTGAAGCTTTCTTT
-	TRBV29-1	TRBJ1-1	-	CSVMTGQNTEAFF	TGCAGCGTGATGACAGGACAGAACACTGAAGCTTTCTTT
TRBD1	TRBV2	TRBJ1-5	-	CASSGPSGGYNQPQHF	TGTGCCAGCAGTGGTCCTTCAGGGGGCTACAATCAGCCCCAGCATTTT
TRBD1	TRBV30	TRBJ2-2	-	CAWSKGTGVTGELFF	TGTGCCTGGAGTAAGGGGACAGGGGTCACCGGGGAGCTGTTTTTT
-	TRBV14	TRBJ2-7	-	CASSPPGGRGEQYF	TGTGCCAGCAGCCCCCCCGGAGGCAGGGGCGAGCAGTACTTC
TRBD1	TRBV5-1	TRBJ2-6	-	CASSLTGAGANVLTF	TGCGCCAGCAGCTTAACAGGGGCTGGGGCCAACGTCCTGACTTTC
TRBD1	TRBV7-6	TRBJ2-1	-	CASSLATGEYNEQFF	TGTGCCAGCAGCTTAGCCACAGGGGAATACAATGAGCAGTTCTTC
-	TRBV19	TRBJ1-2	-	CASSALYGYTF	TGTGCCAGTAGTGCGTTGTATGGCTACACCTTC
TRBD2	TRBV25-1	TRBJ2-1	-	CASSDGGGRARNTNEQFF	TGTGCCAGCAGTGATGGTGGCGGGAGGGCCAGGAACACGAATGAGCAGTTCTTC
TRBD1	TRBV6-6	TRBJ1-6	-	CASSSGPGTGEVPLHF	TGTGCCAGCAGTTCGGGTCCCGGGACAGGGGAGGTACCCCTCCACTTT
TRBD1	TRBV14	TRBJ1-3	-	CASSHWTGISGNTIYF	TGTGCCAGCAGCCACTGGACAGGGATCTCTGGAAACACCATATATTTT
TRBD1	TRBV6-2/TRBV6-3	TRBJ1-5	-	CASSYPLVTGGNQPQHF	TGTGCCAGCAGTTACCCCCTAGTGACAGGGGGCAATCAGCCCCAGCATTTT
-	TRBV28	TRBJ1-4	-	CASTRGSLSEKLFF	TGTGCCAGCACCCGAGGCAGTCTGAGCGAAAAACTGTTTTTT
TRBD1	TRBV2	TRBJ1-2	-	CASQGVGSPLANYGYTF	TGTGCCAGTCAGGGGGTAGGGAGCCCCTTAGCTAACTATGGCTACACCTTC
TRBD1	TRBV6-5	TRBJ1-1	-	CASSYGDRVTEAFF	TGTGCCAGCAGTTATGGGGACAGGGTGACTGAAGCTTTCTTT
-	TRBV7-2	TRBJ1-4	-	CAVDSPNEKLFF	TGTGCCGTTGACAGTCCTAATGAAAAACTGTTTTTT
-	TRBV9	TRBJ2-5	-	CASSVGTIQETQYF	TGTGCCAGCAGCGTAGGGACTATACAAGAGACCCAGTACTTC
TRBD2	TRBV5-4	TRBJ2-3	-	CASRPWGGRHYDTQYF	TGTGCCAGCAGACCCTGGGGCGGGAGGCACTATGATACGCAGTATTTT
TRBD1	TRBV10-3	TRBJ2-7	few	CARARDRGYEQYF	TGTGCCCGGGCGCGGGACAGGGGATACGAGCAGTACTTC
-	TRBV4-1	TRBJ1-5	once	CASSQAVVTPGVQPQHF	TGCGCCAGCAGCCAAGCGGTGGTAACTCCGGGGGTACAGCCCCAGCATTTT
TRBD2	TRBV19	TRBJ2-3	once	CASRRGTSGKDTQYF	TGTGCCAGTAGAAGAGGGACTAGCGGGAAAGATACGCAGTATTTT
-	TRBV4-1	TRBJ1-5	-	CASSNYFPTGNNQPQHF	TGCGCCAGCAGCAATTATTTCCCAACAGGAAACAATCAGCCCCAGCATTTT
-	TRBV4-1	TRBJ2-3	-	CASSQASLGKGDTQYF	TGCGCCAGCAGCCAAGCTAGTCTAGGAAAAGGAGATACGCAGTATTTT
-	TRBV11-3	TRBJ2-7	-	CASSLEGSYEQYF	TGTGCCAGCAGCTTAGAGGGGAGCTACGAGCAGTACTTC